This T cell receptor (beta chain) was recovered during a study of a mutant IDH1 vaccine in newly diagnosed glioma. Study summary: The sex distribution of treated patients was about 62% male and roughly 40% female, with a mean age of roughly 40 years.

Using immunoSEQ multiplex PCR, the repertoire was profiled, and TCRdb retains in-frame clones only, with some absent. The table includes 50,000 to 65,000 clones, less than 75% detected once. The CDR3 loop spans 18 amino acids. Germline CDR1 SGHNT, CDR2 YYREEE (reference sequence). V lost 2 bases, J lost 0 bases, and 15 bases lay in between. Concerning this clone itself: Its target is not known.

Time point reported: week 47, end of study. One vaccine dose held 300 ug of mutant IDH1 20-mer peptide and came with topical imiquimod. This receptor was obtained from a man in his forties with glioma. Some clones in this sample may be carry-over from other donors' samples. The V call is TRBV5-4, the J call TRBJ2-6, with D perhaps matching TRBD2 (6 bases). The material sequenced was peripheral blood mononuclear cells (PBMCs), taken from a glioma patient whose treatment included an IDH1 peptide vaccine. CDR3 coding DNA: TGTGCCAGCAGCTTCGTTGCGGGGCGACTCTCTGGGGCCAACGTCCTGACTTTC. This codes for CASSFVAGRLSGANVLTF.